This is a list of T cell receptor beta chains from one sample in a study of PD-L1 blockade in urothelial cancer. Produced via immunoSEQ multiplex PCR; TCRdb's table is partial and in-frame only. The repertoire has some 48,000 clones, around 88% of them found once; the top ten carry about 10%. Sequenced material: PBMCs, taken around atezolizumab (anti-PD-L1) treatment. The receptors were gathered from a man aged 60 to 75 with urothelial cancer. Each CDR3 is given with its conserved first and last residue. The D gene is left open where the match is weak. The listing skips clone size in some rows; elsewhere it reads once, few, many or a size class.

v_gene: TRBV18; j_gene: TRBJ2-5; abundance: few; d_gene: .; CDR3nt: TGTGCCAGCTCACCAAGCTCGGGGGTCGAGACCCAGTACTTC; CDR3aa: CASSPSSGVETQYF
v_gene: TRBV28; j_gene: TRBJ1-5; abundance: few; d_gene: .; CDR3nt: TGTGCCACCCAGTTTAGGGGAAATCAGCCCCAGCATTTT; CDR3aa: CATQFRGNQPQHF
v_gene: TRBV10-3; j_gene: TRBJ2-2; abundance: .; d_gene: .; CDR3nt: TGTGCCATCAGTGAGGGGACACCGAACACCGGGGAGCTGTTTTTT; CDR3aa: CAISEGTPNTGELFF
v_gene: TRBV4-1; j_gene: TRBJ1-4; abundance: .; d_gene: TRBD1; CDR3nt: TGCGCCAGCAGACCTCCCGGGACAGGGAATGAAAAACTGTTTTTT; CDR3aa: CASRPPGTGNEKLFF
v_gene: TRBV9; j_gene: TRBJ2-7; abundance: .; d_gene: .; CDR3nt: TGTGCCAGCAGCCTTCGACCGGAGGGACTTTCGGAGCAGTACTTC; CDR3aa: CASSLRPEGLSEQYF
v_gene: TRBV10-1; j_gene: TRBJ2-5; abundance: .; d_gene: .; CDR3nt: TGCGCCAGCAGTGAGTCTTCGGGGTGGCAAGAGACCCAGTACTTC; CDR3aa: CASSESSGWQETQYF
v_gene: TRBV5-1; j_gene: TRBJ2-5; abundance: .; d_gene: .; CDR3nt: TGCGCCAGCACCCCAGGCGGGGACCCCCAAGAGACCCAGTACTTC; CDR3aa: CASTPGGDPQETQYF
v_gene: TRBV6-1; j_gene: TRBJ2-3; abundance: .; d_gene: TRBD1; CDR3nt: TGTGCCAGCAGTGAAGCTCCCGCCGGGACAGGAGCCACAGATACGCAGTATTTT; CDR3aa: CASSEAPAGTGATDTQYF
v_gene: TRBV5-1; j_gene: TRBJ2-1; abundance: .; d_gene: TRBD1; CDR3nt: TGCGCCAGCAGCCTCTCGGGACAGGCTGGCACTGAGCAGTTCTTC; CDR3aa: CASSLSGQAGTEQFF
v_gene: TRBV4-1; j_gene: TRBJ2-3; abundance: .; d_gene: TRBD2; CDR3nt: TGCGCCAGCAGCCAATGGACAGCGGGGGGCGGCACAGATACGCAGTATTTT; CDR3aa: CASSQWTAGGGTDTQYF
v_gene: TRBV9; j_gene: TRBJ1-1; abundance: once; d_gene: .; CDR3nt: TGTGCCAGCAGTGAGGGGGAAATCACTGAAGCTTTCTTT; CDR3aa: CASSEGEITEAFF
v_gene: TRBV6-5; j_gene: TRBJ2-7; abundance: once; d_gene: .; CDR3nt: TGTGCCAGCAGTAACGACTACACCACGACCTACGAGCAGTACTTC; CDR3aa: CASSNDYTTTYEQYF
v_gene: TRBV10-3; j_gene: TRBJ2-2; abundance: .; d_gene: .; CDR3nt: TGTGCCATCAGTGGACAGCCAGAGACCGGGGAGCTGTTTTTT; CDR3aa: CAISGQPETGELFF
v_gene: TRBV5-5; j_gene: TRBJ2-7; abundance: .; d_gene: .; CDR3nt: TGTGCCAGCAGCTCCCTGACTGGAGCGGAGGAGCAGTACTTC; CDR3aa: CASSSLTGAEEQYF
v_gene: TRBV5-1; j_gene: TRBJ2-6; abundance: .; d_gene: .; CDR3nt: TGCGCCAGCCAAAGAGGAGGCTCTGGGGCCAACGTCCTGACTTTC; CDR3aa: CASQRGGSGANVLTF
v_gene: TRBV27; j_gene: TRBJ2-7; abundance: once; d_gene: .; CDR3nt: TGTGCCAGCAGCCGACAGGAGGCCTACGAGCAGTACTTC; CDR3aa: CASSRQEAYEQYF
v_gene: TRBV6-6; j_gene: TRBJ2-7; abundance: .; d_gene: .; CDR3nt: TGTGCCAGCAGTTCCCGGGATGGCAACGAGCAGTACTTC; CDR3aa: CASSSRDGNEQYF
v_gene: TRBV10-3; j_gene: TRBJ2-7; abundance: few; d_gene: .; CDR3nt: TGTGCCACCTGGGACATGGGGGAACCCGAGCAGTACTTC; CDR3aa: CATWDMGEPEQYF
v_gene: TRBV15; j_gene: TRBJ1-3; abundance: .; d_gene: TRBD1; CDR3nt: TGTGCCACCAGCAGGACGACAGGGGGCGAGTATGGAAACACCATATATTTT; CDR3aa: CATSRTTGGEYGNTIYF
v_gene: TRBV14; j_gene: TRBJ2-7; abundance: .; d_gene: TRBD2; CDR3nt: TGTGCCAGCAGCTCCCGGACTAGCGGGGCCTACGAGCAGTACTTC; CDR3aa: CASSSRTSGAYEQYF
v_gene: TRBV11-2; j_gene: TRBJ1-2; abundance: .; d_gene: TRBD1; CDR3nt: TGTGCCAGCAGCCCCGGACAGGGTTATGGCTACACCTTC; CDR3aa: CASSPGQGYGYTF
v_gene: TRBV10-1; j_gene: TRBJ2-5; abundance: .; d_gene: .; CDR3nt: TGCGCCAGCAGTGGTTCGTCTGGGCAGGGTCACGGGGAGACCCAGTACTTC; CDR3aa: CASSGSSGQGHGETQYF
v_gene: TRBV28; j_gene: TRBJ2-1; abundance: .; d_gene: TRBD1; CDR3nt: TGTGCCAGCAGTTTAACAGGGGTGTGGGACAATGAGCAGTTCTTC; CDR3aa: CASSLTGVWDNEQFF
v_gene: TRBV5-1; j_gene: TRBJ2-3; abundance: .; d_gene: .; CDR3nt: TGCGCCAGCAGCTTGTATGGTCGTAGCATAAACCCCACAGATACGCAGTATTTT; CDR3aa: CASSLYGRSINPTDTQYF
v_gene: TRBV7-7; j_gene: TRBJ2-7; abundance: .; d_gene: .; CDR3nt: TGTGCTAGCAGCTTAGCGGGACAGTCCTACGAGCAGTACTTC; CDR3aa: CASSLAGQSYEQYF
v_gene: TRBV2; j_gene: TRBJ1-3; abundance: .; d_gene: .; CDR3nt: TGTGCCAGCAGTGAAGGAGGGCGTGGAAACACCATATATTTT; CDR3aa: CASSEGGRGNTIYF
v_gene: TRBV27; j_gene: TRBJ1-2; abundance: .; d_gene: TRBD1; CDR3nt: TGTGCCAGCAGTCCACAGATACAGGGGTTAAACTATGGCTACACCTTC; CDR3aa: CASSPQIQGLNYGYTF
v_gene: TRBV5-6; j_gene: TRBJ1-2; abundance: few; d_gene: TRBD1; CDR3nt: TGTGCCAGCAGGACCCACAGGGGAGGCTACACCTTC; CDR3aa: CASRTHRGGYTF
v_gene: TRBV5-1; j_gene: TRBJ2-2; abundance: .; d_gene: .; CDR3nt: TGCGCCAGCCATCAAGGGGGGGCACCCGGGGAGCTGTTTTTT; CDR3aa: CASHQGGAPGELFF
v_gene: TRBV13; j_gene: TRBJ2-1; abundance: once; d_gene: TRBD2; CDR3nt: TGTGCCAGCAGCCCAGCCCTCCTAGCGGGGGGCGGGTATGAGCAGTTCTTC; CDR3aa: CASSPALLAGGGYEQFF
v_gene: TRBV5-1; j_gene: TRBJ1-4; abundance: once; d_gene: .; CDR3nt: TGCGCCAGCAGCCCCGGGGGGAATGAAAAACTGTTTTTT; CDR3aa: CASSPGGNEKLFF
v_gene: TRBV4-2; j_gene: TRBJ2-7; abundance: .; d_gene: TRBD1; CDR3nt: TGTGCCAGCAGCCAGCGGACAGGGAGGTCCTACGAGCAGTACTTC; CDR3aa: CASSQRTGRSYEQYF
v_gene: TRBV11-2; j_gene: TRBJ2-5; abundance: .; d_gene: TRBD2; CDR3nt: TGTGCCAGCAGCTTAGCGGGGGGGTTTCTAGAGACCCAGTACTTC; CDR3aa: CASSLAGGFLETQYF
v_gene: TRBV25-1; j_gene: TRBJ2-2; abundance: .; d_gene: .; CDR3nt: TGTGCCAGTAGCCCACAGGGTACCCCCGGGGAGCTGTTTTTT; CDR3aa: CASSPQGTPGELFF
v_gene: TRBV27; j_gene: TRBJ2-7; abundance: once; d_gene: .; CDR3nt: TGTGCCAGCGCCCGCGGGAATTCCTACGAGCAGTACTTC; CDR3aa: CASARGNSYEQYF
v_gene: TRBV7-2; j_gene: TRBJ2-3; abundance: .; d_gene: .; CDR3nt: TGTGCCAGCAGCTTAGCGGGGCATCCCACAGATACGCAGTATTTT; CDR3aa: CASSLAGHPTDTQYF
v_gene: TRBV6-1; j_gene: TRBJ1-5; abundance: .; d_gene: .; CDR3nt: TGTGCCAGCAGTGAAGTCGCGGCGAATAGCAATCAGCCCCAGCATTTT; CDR3aa: CASSEVAANSNQPQHF